This T cell receptor beta chain was sequenced during a study of early T cells in non-severe SARS-CoV-2 infection. Individual cDNA molecules received unique molecular identifiers. TCRdb re-derived calls from the 5' RACE reads in MiXCR, one entry per CDR3 protein. There are about 80,000 distinct CDR3 sequences in the sample; about 12% occur only once, and about 2.7% lies in the top ten. J was trimmed by 2 bases and V by 1 base; bases with no gene match: 5. Germline loops: CDR1 MGHRA, CDR2 YSYEKL. The CDR3 extends over 17 amino acids. This chain links TRBV4-1 with TRBJ2-1; 10 positions agree with TRBD2. Sequences were obtained from whole blood. The receptor was derived from an adult who was a healthcare worker with PCR-confirmed SARS-CoV-2 infection or an uninfected control (not recorded which). CDR3 bases: TGCGCCAGCAGCCAAGTTTCCCTAGCGGGGGCCTACAATGAGCAGTTCTTC. Translation: CASSQVSLAGAYNEQFF.